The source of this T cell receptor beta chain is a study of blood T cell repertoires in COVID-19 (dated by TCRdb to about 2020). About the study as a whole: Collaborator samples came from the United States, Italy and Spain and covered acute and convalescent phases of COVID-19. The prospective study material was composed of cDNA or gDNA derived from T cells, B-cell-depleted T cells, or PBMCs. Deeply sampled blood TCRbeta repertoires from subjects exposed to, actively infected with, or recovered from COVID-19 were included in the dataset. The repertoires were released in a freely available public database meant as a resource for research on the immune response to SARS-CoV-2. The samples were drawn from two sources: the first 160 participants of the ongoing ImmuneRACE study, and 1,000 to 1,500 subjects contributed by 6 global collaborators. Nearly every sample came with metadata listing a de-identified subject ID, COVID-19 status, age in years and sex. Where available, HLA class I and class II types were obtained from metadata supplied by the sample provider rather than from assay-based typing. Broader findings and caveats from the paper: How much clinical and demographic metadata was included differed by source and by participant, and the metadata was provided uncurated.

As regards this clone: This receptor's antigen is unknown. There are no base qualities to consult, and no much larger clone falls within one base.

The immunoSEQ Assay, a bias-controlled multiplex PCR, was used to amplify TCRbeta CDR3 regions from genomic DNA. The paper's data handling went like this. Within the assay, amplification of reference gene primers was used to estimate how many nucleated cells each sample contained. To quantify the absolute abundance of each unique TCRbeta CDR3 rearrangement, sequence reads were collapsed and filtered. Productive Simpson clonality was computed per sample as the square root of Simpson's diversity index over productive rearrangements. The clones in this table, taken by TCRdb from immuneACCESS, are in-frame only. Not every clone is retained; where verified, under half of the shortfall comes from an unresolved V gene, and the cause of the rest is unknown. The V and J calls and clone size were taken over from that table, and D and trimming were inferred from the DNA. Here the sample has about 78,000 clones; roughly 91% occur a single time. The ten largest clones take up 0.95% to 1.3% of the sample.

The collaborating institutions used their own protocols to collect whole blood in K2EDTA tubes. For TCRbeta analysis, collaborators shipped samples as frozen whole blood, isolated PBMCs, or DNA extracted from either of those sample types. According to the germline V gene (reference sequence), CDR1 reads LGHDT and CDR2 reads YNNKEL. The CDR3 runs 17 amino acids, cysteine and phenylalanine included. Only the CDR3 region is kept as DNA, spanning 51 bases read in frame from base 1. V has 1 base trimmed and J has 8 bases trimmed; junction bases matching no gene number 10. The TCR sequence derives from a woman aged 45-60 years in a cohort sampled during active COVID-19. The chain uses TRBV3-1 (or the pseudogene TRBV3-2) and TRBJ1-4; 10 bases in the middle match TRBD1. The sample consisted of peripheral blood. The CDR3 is CASSQGQGAAREEKLFF. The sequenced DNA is TGTGCCAGCAGCCAAGGACAGGGGGCTGCCCGAGAGGAAAAACTGTTTTTT.